This is a list of T cell receptor beta chains from one sample in a study of T cell responses to AZD1222 COVID-19 vaccine. Libraries were prepared by immunoSEQ multiplex PCR; TCRdb keeps only in-frame clonotypes and omits some of them. This table holds 75,000 or so clones, 85% to 95% found once. The sample consisted of peripheral blood, taken 28 days after the second AZD1222 dose. The receptors originated from an adult who received the AZD1222 COVID-19 vaccine. Both conserved end residues are part of each CDR3. A D gene is named only where the DNA matches it firmly. Where a row states a size, it is once, few, many or the class of an expanded clone; other rows omit it.

len: 11
v_gene: TRBV12-5
d_gene: .
abundance: .
j_gene: TRBJ1-5
CDR3aa: CASGLYQPQHF
CDR3nt: TGTGCTAGTGGTTTATATCAGCCCCAGCATTTT

len: 15
v_gene: TRBV7-2
d_gene: .
abundance: .
j_gene: TRBJ2-1
CDR3aa: CASSSRPDSNNEQFF
CDR3nt: TGTGCCAGCAGCTCAAGACCTGACAGCAACAATGAGCAGTTCTTC

len: 16
v_gene: TRBV19
d_gene: TRBD2
abundance: .
j_gene: TRBJ2-7
CDR3aa: CASSGWLAGGVHEQYF
CDR3nt: TGTGCCAGTAGTGGGTGGCTAGCGGGAGGGGTCCACGAGCAGTACTTC

len: 15
v_gene: TRBV6-5
d_gene: TRBD1
abundance: .
j_gene: TRBJ1-1
CDR3aa: CASSPWTGANTEAFF
CDR3nt: TGTGCCAGCAGTCCTTGGACAGGGGCAAACACTGAAGCTTTCTTT

len: 16
v_gene: TRBV15
d_gene: .
abundance: .
j_gene: TRBJ2-1
CDR3aa: CATSREGGAPYNEQFF
CDR3nt: TGTGCCACCAGCAGAGAAGGGGGAGCACCCTACAATGAGCAGTTCTTC

len: 14
v_gene: TRBV13
d_gene: .
abundance: few
j_gene: TRBJ2-7
CDR3aa: CASSLEGTNYEQYF
CDR3nt: TGTGCCAGCAGCTTAGAGGGGACAAACTACGAGCAGTACTTC

len: 14
v_gene: TRBV27
d_gene: TRBD1
abundance: .
j_gene: TRBJ2-3
CDR3aa: CASSFGQGPDTQYF
CDR3nt: TGTGCCAGCAGCTTCGGACAGGGTCCAGATACGCAGTATTTT

len: 14
v_gene: TRBV4-1
d_gene: TRBD1
abundance: .
j_gene: TRBJ2-5
CDR3aa: CASSQGDRAETQYF
CDR3nt: TGCGCCAGCAGCCAAGGAGACAGGGCAGAGACCCAGTACTTC

len: 13
v_gene: TRBV12-3/TRBV12-4
d_gene: .
abundance: once
j_gene: TRBJ1-1
CDR3aa: CASMRGVGTEAFF
CDR3nt: TGTGCCAGCATGCGCGGGGTGGGCACTGAAGCTTTCTTT

len: 16
v_gene: TRBV7-9
d_gene: .
abundance: .
j_gene: TRBJ1-2
CDR3aa: CASSLAGGFSNYGYTF
CDR3nt: TGTGCCAGCAGCTTAGCGGGGGGGTTTTCCAACTATGGCTACACCTTC